The next 4 T cell receptor beta chains were all read from a single sample in a study of OX40 agonist ivuxolimab in advanced cancers. Sequenced by immunoSEQ multiplex PCR; TCRdb stores in-frame clones only, minus some. The table has about 66,000 clones, about 83% seen once. The sample consisted of CD4+ or CD8+ T cells sorted from blood, taken in a trial of the OX40 agonist ivuxolimab. These receptor sequences come from an adult with an advanced solid tumor such as melanoma, head and neck, liver or kidney cancer.

V gene TRBV7-9 combines with J gene TRBJ1-4; D may be TRBD1 (5 bases). Per germline, CDR1 SEHNR and CDR2 FQNEAQ (reference sequence). This CDR3 is 14 amino acids long. V lost 1 base and J 7 bases, leaving 10 bases between the germline ends. Here the CDR3 reads CASSLVPGGEKLFF. For the CDR3, the DNA is TGTGCCAGCAGCTTAGTTCCCGGGGGTGAAAAACTGTTTTTT.

V is TRBV5-6 and J is TRBJ1-1; no clear D gene. V lost 1 base to trimming and J lost 4 bases, with 14 bases between them. CDR1 is SGHDT and CDR2 is YYEEEE in the germline V gene. The CDR3 spans 15 residues. The CDR3 loop reads CASSLYLFVSTEAFF. The CDR3 DNA sequence: TGTGCCAGCAGCTTGTATCTTTTCGTAAGCACTGAAGCTTTCTTT.

The chain carries TRBV19 and TRBJ1-1; TRBD1 aligns across 7 bases. CDR1 and CDR2 from the germline V gene are LNHDA and SQIVND (reference sequence). The CDR3 length is 18 residues. V was pared by 0 bases and J by 3 bases, with 13 bases of the junction left unmatched. CDR3: CASSIDRDSVRTYTEAFF. DNA of the CDR3: TGTGCCAGTAGTATAGACCGGGACAGCGTCAGGACTTACACTGAAGCTTTCTTT.

The chain joins TRBV7-2 to TRBJ1-3; D is undetermined. This CDR3 has 15 amino acids. Germline values: CDR1 SGHTA, CDR2 FQGNSA. V shed 0 bases and J shed 4 bases, with 10 bases lying between them. CDR3 nucleotides: TGTGCCAGCAGCTTAGCGCAACAGCCGGGAAACACCATATATTTT. Translation: CASSLAQQPGNTIYF. The full variable domain, rest sourced from reference TRBV7-2 and TRBJ1-3, is GAGVSQSPSNKVTEKGKDVELRCDPISGHTALYWYRQSLGQGLEFLIYFQGNSAPDKSGLPSDRFSAERTGGSVSTLTIQRTQQEDSAVYLCASSLAQQPGNTIYFGEGSWLTVV.